This TCR beta chain was profiled in a study of T cell clonality in common variable immunodeficiency. This clone was picked up a small number of times. Coverage ceases 3 residues before the CDR3 finishes, and the germline J gene fills in the end. The method was immunoSEQ multiplex PCR; TCRdb's version includes in-frame clones alone and lacks a portion of them. Recorded here are approximately 44,000 clones, none singletons. V was cut by 5 bases and J by 2 bases, with 10 bases left in between. This CDR3 spans 13 amino acids. Germline-derived CDR1 and CDR2 are MNHEY and SMNVEV (reference sequence). The sample was peripheral blood mononuclear cells. V usage is TRBV27 and J usage is TRBJ2-7; TRBD1 might be the D (6 bases). This clonotype originated in a person between 18 and 75 years old in good health. The part of the CDR3 DNA that was read is TGTGCCAGCAGTCCAGGGGCAGCCTACGAG. It specifies CASSPGAAYE. The full CDR3 sequence reads CASSPGAAYEQYF.